This T cell receptor beta chain is drawn from a study of shared clonotypes between healthy human individuals. The table came from immunoSEQ multiplex PCR; TCRdb's copy has only in-frame clones and leaves some out. The sample has about 980,000 clones, over 75% seen once. V lost 4 bases to trimming and J lost 0 bases, with 7 bases between them. This CDR3 contains 12 residues. From germline, CDR1 is SQVTM and CDR2 ANQGSEA. The sample comprised memory CD4+ T cells sorted from blood. Subset denoted: CD45RA-negative fraction. This sequence joins TRBV29-1 and TRBJ2-7; TRBD2 is a possible D gene (6 bases). This sequence was found in a man aged 18 to 29 in good health. CDR3 loop: CSVGRGSYEQYF. CDR3 in DNA: TGCAGCGTTGGGAGGGGCTCCTACGAGCAGTACTTC.